Below are 10 T cell receptor beta chains sequenced from a single sample in a study of CD8 T cells in ankylosing spondylitis. Study-level points and caveats: Characteristic of ankylosing spondylitis blood, it appeared, was a TCR beta motif comprising several highly homologous variants.

What these receptors recognize is not known. TCRdb reanalysed the 5' RACE reads using MiXCR and keeps one entry per CDR3 protein. The sample yields roughly 700,000 distinct CDR3 sequences, 15% to 20% seen once. The sequenced sample consisted of blood, either unsorted or a sorted T cell fraction (not recorded which). The receptors were sampled from a male donor with ankylosing spondylitis.

This clonotype was picked up a small number of times. The V gene is TRBV5-5, the J gene TRBJ2-7, with 11 bases identical to TRBD2. This CDR3 is built from 14 residues. Looked up from germline, CDR1 is SGHKS and CDR2 is YYEKEE (reference sequence). Unmatched junction bases numbered 5, after V lost 7 bases and J lost 2 bases. The CDR3 nucleotides are TGTGCCAGCCTCCCGACTAGCGGGACCTACGAGCAGTACTTC. It is translated as CASLPTSGTYEQYF.

This clonotype was found a few times. The rearrangement uses TRBV29-1 and TRBJ2-3; D is possibly TRBD1 or TRBD2 (7 bases each). Trimming left V 2 bases short and J 0 bases short, with 12 bases between. The length of the CDR3 is 15 residues. Germline V CDR1 and CDR2: SQVTM, ANQGSEA. The CDR3 DNA reads TGCAGCGTTGAACCAGGGGGGGCCAGCACAGATACGCAGTATTTT. Translated, it gives CSVEPGGASTDTQYF.

This rearrangement joins TRBV4-1 to TRBJ1-6; D not certain. V was pared by 5 bases and J by 4 bases, with 18 bases between. There are 17 residues in the CDR3. Per germline, CDR1 MGHRA and CDR2 YSYEKL. This CDR3 reads CASSTEKPEVYNSPLHF. The CDR3 DNA is TGCGCCAGCAGCACCGAAAAACCAGAAGTTTATAATTCACCCCTCCACTTT.

This chain links TRBV29-1 with TRBJ2-3; D call uncertain. V was pared by 0 bases and J by 2 bases, with 9 bases between. CDR3 length: 14 residues. Per the germline V gene, CDR1 is SQVTM and CDR2 is ANQGSEA. The CDR3 region has the DNA TGCAGCGTTGAAGACGGAGTTTTCACAGATACGCAGTATTTT. Encoded protein: CSVEDGVFTDTQYF.

The V and J genes are TRBV20-1 and TRBJ1-2; 8 bases align to TRBD1. The J segment lost 7 bases and the V segment lost 5 bases, leaving 6 bases of the junction unmatched. The CDR3 consists of 12 residues. Germline V lookup: CDR1 DFQATT, CDR2 SNEGSKA (reference sequence). As DNA, the CDR3 is TGCAGTGCTTGGGCAGGGGGCGTTGGCTACACCTTC. As protein: CSAWAGGVGYTF.

The chain employs TRBV5-1 and TRBJ2-6, with D perhaps TRBD1 (6 bases). CDR3 size: 15 residues. The germline V and J ends were trimmed by 4 bases and 2 bases, with 10 bases remaining between them. Germline CDR1 reads SGHRS; CDR2 reads YFSETQ. The CDR3 region is CASSNPGAGANVLTF. In DNA, the CDR3 is TGCGCCAGCAGCAATCCAGGGGCTGGGGCCAACGTCCTGACTTTC.

This chain links TRBV7-3 with TRBJ1-1, with D hard to call. The CDR3 sequence is 14 residues long. V was clipped by 0 bases and J by 4 bases, with 9 bases between them. CDR1 and CDR2 from the germline V gene are SGHTA and FQGTGA. CDR3 bases: TGTGCCAGCAGCTTAACTACGGATGGCACTGAAGCTTTCTTT. Translation gives CASSLTTDGTEAFF.

The rearrangement links TRBV7-8 to TRBJ2-2, with D possibly TRBD2 on 6 matching bases. Trimming shortened V by 4 bases and J by 2 bases, and 20 bases separated the two germline ends. CDR3 length: 18 residues. Germline V gene sequence: CDR1 SGHVS, CDR2 FQNEAQ. The CDR3 DNA sequence: TGTGCCAGCAGCTCCACTGGGGCCCGGGGGTCCAACACCGGGGAGCTGTTTTTT. Its translation is CASSSTGARGSNTGELFF.

V is TRBV21-1 and J is TRBJ2-5. TRBV21-1 is labeled a pseudogene. The CDR3 loop spans 18 amino acids. CDR3 sequence (DNA): TGTGCCAGCAGCAAATCTCCACACCACGCCACCCGAGGAGAGACCCAGTACTTC. It yields the protein CASSKSPHHATRGETQYF.

This clonotype has at least ten counts. V is TRBV10-3 and J is TRBJ2-3; no reliable D call. The V end lost 4 bases, the J end lost 1 base, and 9 bases lay between the germline ends. Germline-derived CDR1 and CDR2 are ENHRY and SYGVKD. This CDR3 contains 14 residues. The CDR3 DNA reads as TGTGCCATCAGTGGTAAGGGCCGCACAGATACGCAGTATTTT. This sequence encodes CAISGKGRTDTQYF.